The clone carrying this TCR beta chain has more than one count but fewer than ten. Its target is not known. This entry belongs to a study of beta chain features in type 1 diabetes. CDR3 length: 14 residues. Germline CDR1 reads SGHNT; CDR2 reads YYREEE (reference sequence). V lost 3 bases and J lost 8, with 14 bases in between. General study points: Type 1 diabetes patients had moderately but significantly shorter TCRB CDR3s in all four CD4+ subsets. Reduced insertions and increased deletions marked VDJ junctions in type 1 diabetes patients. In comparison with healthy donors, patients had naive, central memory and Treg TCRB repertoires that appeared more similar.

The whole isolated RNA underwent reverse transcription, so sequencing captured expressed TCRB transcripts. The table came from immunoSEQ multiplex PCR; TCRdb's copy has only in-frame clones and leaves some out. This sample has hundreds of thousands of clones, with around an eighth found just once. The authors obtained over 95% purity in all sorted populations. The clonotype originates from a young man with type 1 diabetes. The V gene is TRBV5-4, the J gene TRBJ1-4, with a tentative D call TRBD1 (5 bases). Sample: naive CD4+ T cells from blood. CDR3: CASSYGGAGEKLFF. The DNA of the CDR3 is TGTGCCAGCAGCTACGGCGGGGCGGGGGAAAAACTGTTTTTT.